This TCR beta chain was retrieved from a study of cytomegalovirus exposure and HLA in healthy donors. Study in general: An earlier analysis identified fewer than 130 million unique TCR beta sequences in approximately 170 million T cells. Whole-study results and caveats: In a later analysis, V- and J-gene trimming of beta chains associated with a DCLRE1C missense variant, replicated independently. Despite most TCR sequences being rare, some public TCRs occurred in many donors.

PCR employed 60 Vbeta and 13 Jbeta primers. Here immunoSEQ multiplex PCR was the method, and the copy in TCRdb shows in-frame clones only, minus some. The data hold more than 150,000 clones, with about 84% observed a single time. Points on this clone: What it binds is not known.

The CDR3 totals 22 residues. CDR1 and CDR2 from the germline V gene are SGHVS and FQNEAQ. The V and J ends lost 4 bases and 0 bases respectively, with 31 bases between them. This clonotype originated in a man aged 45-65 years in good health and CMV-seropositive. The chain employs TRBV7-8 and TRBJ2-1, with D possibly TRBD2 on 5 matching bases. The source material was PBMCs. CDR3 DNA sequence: TGTGCCAGCAGCTCAAAATCTTGGGTCGGGATTCGGTACCAGAGCTCCTACAATGAGCAGTTCTTC. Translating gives CASSSKSWVGIRYQSSYNEQFF.